A single sample gave rise to the 15 T cell receptor beta chains below, sequenced in a study of cytomegalovirus exposure and HLA in healthy donors. Primers included in the PCR were 60 Vbeta and 13 Jbeta primers. Assay: immunoSEQ multiplex PCR; the TCRdb copy retains only in-frame clones and omits some. Altogether about 100,000 clones are present, roughly 75% being singletons, with the ten largest covering roughly 1.9%. Source material: PBMCs. The origin of the receptors is a woman between 35 and 50 years old in good health and CMV-seronegative.

The chain links TRBV18 to TRBJ2-4, with 8 bases fitting TRBD2. The CDR3 is 16 residues long. V gave up 5 bases and J gave up 5 bases; unmatched junction bases: 11. The germline CDR1 and CDR2 sequences are KGHSH and LQKENI. The CDR3 sequence: CASSSSSGNGENIQYF. CDR3 bases: TGTGCCAGCTCATCGAGTAGCGGGAACGGGGAAAACATTCAGTACTTC.

V is TRBV19 and J is TRBJ1-5; no reliable D call. This CDR3 is built from 14 residues. Germline V CDR1 and CDR2: LNHDA, SQIVND (reference sequence). V lost 3 bases, J lost 0 bases, and 6 bases lay in between. The CDR3, as DNA: TGTGCCAGTAGTATTTTCTCTAGCAATCAGCCCCAGCATTTT. The encoded protein is CASSIFSSNQPQHF.

This clone was seen a single time. The genes are TRBV18 and TRBJ2-1; 9 bases align to TRBD2. The V and J ends lost 2 bases and 7 bases, in that order; junction bases with no gene match: 18. The germline gives CDR1 KGHSH, CDR2 LQKENI. CDR3 size: 19 residues. The CDR3 spells CASSPAEPLLAGSQNEQFF. DNA of the CDR3: TGTGCCAGCTCACCAGCCGAACCCCTACTAGCGGGTTCGCAGAATGAGCAGTTCTTC.

V usage is TRBV28 and J usage is TRBJ2-1; 7 bases are shared with TRBD1. J was trimmed by 8 bases and V by 7 bases; bases with no gene match: 5. This CDR3 has 12 residues. Germline V gene data show CDR1 as MDHEN and CDR2 as SYDVKM. The chain's CDR3 is CASNYRGDEQFF. In nucleotides, the CDR3 is TGTGCCAGCAATTACAGGGGCGATGAGCAGTTCTTC.

On this clone: At one end the junction does not follow the germline gene, possibly because of a read error. The gene calls are TRBV7-3 and TRBJ1-1; D gene ambiguous. CDR1 is SGHTA, CDR2 FQGTGA, per germline. CDR3 length: 13 amino acids. The CDR3 sequence is CATSLGPNTEAFF. DNA of the CDR3: TGTGCCACCAGCCTTGGCCCGAACACTGAAGCTTTCTTT.

V and J are TRBV4-2 and TRBJ2-2, with D possibly matching TRBD2 (5 bases). Deletions cut 1 base from V and 0 bases from J, with 18 bases between. There are 19 residues in the CDR3. The germline V gene encodes CDR1 LGHNA and CDR2 YNFKEQ. This CDR3 reads CASSQAREGAIPNTGELFF. The CDR3 bases are TGTGCCAGCAGCCAAGCCCGGGAAGGCGCGATACCGAACACCGGGGAGCTGTTTTTT.

The chain links TRBV9 to TRBJ2-2, with D possibly being TRBD1 (6 bases). Germline V lookup: CDR1 SGDLS, CDR2 YYNGEE. There are 14 residues in the CDR3. Trimming shortened V by 1 base and J by 6 bases, and 10 bases separated the two germline ends. The CDR3 reads CASSVRGQPGELFF. The CDR3 DNA reads TGTGCCAGCAGCGTAAGAGGACAGCCCGGGGAGCTGTTTTTT.

The chain joins TRBV7-9 to TRBJ2-1, with TRBD2 identical over 9 bases. With V trimmed by 8 bases and J by 5 bases, 7 bases remained unmatched. The CDR3 contains 14 residues. Per the germline V gene, CDR1 is SEHNR and CDR2 is FQNEAQ (reference sequence). In nucleotides, the CDR3 is TGTGCCAGCCGACTAGCGGTCGAGCACAATGAGCAGTTCTTC. The encoded protein is CASRLAVEHNEQFF.

The chain carries TRBV4-3 and TRBJ2-5; maybe TRBD2 (5 bases). This CDR3 has 14 amino acids. From germline, CDR1 is LGHNA and CDR2 YSLEER. Trimming shortened V by 2 bases and J by 3 bases, and 10 bases separated the two germline ends. CDR3 residues: CASSQRGSEETQYF. CDR3 bases: TGCGCCAGCAGCCAAAGAGGTAGCGAAGAGACCCAGTACTTC.

The genes are TRBV6-1 and TRBJ1-1; TRBD1 matches 9 bases. V dropped 8 bases and J dropped 10; count of bases not matched to a gene: 11. From germline, CDR1 is MNHNS and CDR2 SASEGT. CDR3 length equals 13 residues. CDR3 in DNA: TGTGCCAGCCACCCAGCTACAGGGGGCAGAGCTTTCTTT. This gives the protein CASHPATGGRAFF.

V gene TRBV28 combines with J gene TRBJ1-5; maybe TRBD1 (6 bases). V was cut by 7 bases and J by 3 bases, with 13 bases left in between. This CDR3 has 14 residues. The germline gives CDR1 MDHEN, CDR2 SYDVKM. CDR3 coding DNA: TGTGCCAGCACCTCGGACAGCCTCAATCAGCCCCAGCATTTT. Its translation: CASTSDSLNQPQHF.

The count of this clone is one. The gene calls are TRBV5-1 and TRBJ2-4; tentative D call: TRBD2 (5 bases). Trimming took 0 bases from V and 10 from J, leaving 11 bases between them. Per the germline V gene, CDR1 is SGHRS and CDR2 is YFSETQ. CDR3 size: 13 residues. The DNA of the CDR3 is TGCGCCAGCAGCTTGGACGGGCCGGGGATTCAGTACTTC. Translation: CASSLDGPGIQYF.

The CDR3 DNA sequence: TGTGCCATAAAGGGAGGGAGAAACACCGGGGAGCTGTTTTTT. It specifies CAIKGGRNTGELFF. V is TRBV28 and J is TRBJ2-2; the match to TRBD2 covers 7 bases. V was clipped by 10 bases and J by 2 bases; unmatched bases: 7. The CDR3 sequence is 14 residues long. CDR1 is MDHEN and CDR2 is SYDVKM in the germline V gene.

This chain connects TRBV19 to TRBJ2-2, with D maybe TRBD2 (7 bases). Per germline, CDR1 LNHDA and CDR2 SQIVND (reference sequence). The CDR3 runs to 14 residues. Between the trimmed V and J ends, which lost 8 bases and 4 bases, there was a span of 14 bases. The CDR3 sequence is CASSWGGGTGELFF. The DNA for the CDR3 is TGTGCCAGTTCTTGGGGGGGCGGCACCGGGGAGCTGTTTTTT.

This clone was detected only a few times. V and J are TRBV6-4 and TRBJ2-1, with a tentative D call TRBD2 (7 bases). The CDR3 is made up of 16 amino acids. In germline, CDR1 is MRHNA, CDR2 SNTAGT. The V end lost 0 bases, the J end lost 7 bases, and 16 bases lay between the germline ends. The CDR3 sequence is CASSDSKGGGGNEQFF. The CDR3 nucleotides are TGTGCCAGCAGTGACTCGAAGGGGGGAGGGGGGAATGAGCAGTTCTTC.